Below are 15 T cell receptor beta chains sequenced from a single sample in a study of blood T cell repertoires in COVID-19. The data were produced by immunoSEQ multiplex PCR, yet TCRdb's version contains in-frame clones alone and is incomplete. Of roughly 140,000 clones listed, about three quarters are singletons. Sample: peripheral blood. The receptors were sampled from a woman aged 55-70 years with acute or convalescent COVID-19.

The chain joins TRBV10-2 to TRBJ1-3, with D perhaps matching TRBD1 (6 bases). The V end was cut by 6 bases, the J end by 4 bases, with 13 bases between. Germline CDR1 and CDR2: WSHSY and SAAADI. The CDR3 extends over 14 amino acids. This CDR3 is CASSEGQPGNTIYF. CDR3 coding DNA: TGCGCCAGCAGCGAGGGACAACCAGGAAACACCATATATTTT.

There are a few counts of this clone. V gene TRBV10-3 combines with J gene TRBJ2-1; 9 bases are shared with TRBD2. Germline V gene sequence: CDR1 ENHRY, CDR2 SYGVKD. V gave up 5 bases and J gave up 6 bases; unmatched junction bases: 2. The CDR3 contains 13 residues. CDR3 amino acids: CAISWREGNEQFF. In nucleotides, the CDR3 is TGTGCCATCAGTTGGCGGGAGGGCAATGAGCAGTTCTTC.

The V and J genes are TRBV6-2 or TRBV6-3 and TRBJ2-2, with TRBD2 matching 12 bases. Germline V gives CDR1 MNHEY, CDR2 SVGEGT. CDR3 size: 19 residues. V lost 0 bases to trimming and J lost 6 bases; unmatched junction nucleotides: 11. CDR3 amino acids: CASSYSVPGLAGFSGELFF. CDR3 in DNA: TGTGCCAGCAGTTACTCTGTCCCGGGACTAGCGGGTTTTTCCGGGGAGCTGTTTTTT.

This clone has a handful of counts. The chain has TRBV9 and TRBJ2-7; 8 nucleotides match TRBD2. Looked up from germline, CDR1 is SGDLS and CDR2 is YYNGEE. J lost 3 bases, V lost 0 bases, and 5 bases had no gene match. CDR3 size: 15 residues. The CDR3 nucleotides are TGTGCCAGCAGCGTAGACGGTAGCGGGATCTACGAGCAGTACTTC. Translated, it gives CASSVDGSGIYEQYF.

This chain uses TRBV18 with TRBJ1-1, with D tentatively TRBD1 (6 bases). Germline V gene lookup returns CDR1 KGHSH and CDR2 LQKENI. The CDR3 sequence is 16 residues long. Deletions cut 3 bases from V and 3 bases from J, with 17 bases between. The CDR3 sequence is CASSPARTVRDTEAFF. The CDR3 DNA reads as TGTGCCAGCTCACCGGCCCGGACAGTTCGGGACACTGAAGCTTTCTTT. The full variable domain, its missing parts supplied by reference TRBV18 and TRBJ1-1, is NAGVMQNPRHLVRRRGQEARLRCSPMKGHSHVYWYRQLPEEGLKFMVYLQKENIIDESGMPKERFSAEFPKEGPSILRIQQVVRGDSAAYFCASSPARTVRDTEAFFGQGTRLTVV.

This chain joins TRBV28 and TRBJ1-1; a possible D gene is TRBD1 (6 bases). Germline CDR1 reads MDHEN; CDR2 reads SYDVKM. CDR3 length: 15 amino acids. V was shortened by 2 bases and J by 2 bases, with 12 bases between the two germline ends. The CDR3 DNA reads TGTGCCAGCAGTTTAGGGGGGGCTCTTAACACTGAAGCTTTCTTT. This codes for CASSLGGALNTEAFF.

V gene TRBV5-6 combines with J gene TRBJ1-1, with 7 bases matching TRBD1. The CDR3 covers 13 residues. Trimming cost V 7 bases and J 11 bases; bases outside gene matches: 14. The germline V gene has CDR1 SGHDT and CDR2 YYEEEE. The chain's CDR3 is CASDRRGDPGAFF. In DNA form, the CDR3 reads TGTGCCAGCGATCGCAGGGGGGATCCAGGGGCTTTCTTT.

J is TRBJ1-3 and V is TRBV11-2, with no clear D. Germline V gene lookup returns CDR1 SGHAT and CDR2 FQNNGV. The ends were cut back, 5 bases at V and 0 bases at J, with 17 bases in the middle. This CDR3 has 17 amino acids. CDR3 residues: CASSVFDIGSSGNTIYF. The CDR3 bases are TGTGCCAGCAGCGTGTTTGATATCGGGAGCTCTGGAAACACCATATATTTT. Variable domain in full (rest from reference TRBV11-2 and TRBJ1-3): EAGVAQSPRYKIIEKRQSVAFWCNPISGHATLYWYQQILGQGPKLLIQFQNNGVVDDSQLPKDRFSAERLKGVDSTLKIQPAKLEDSAVYLCASSVFDIGSSGNTIYFGEGSWLTVV.

This chain links TRBV7-9 with TRBJ2-2; 10 bases align to TRBD2. In germline, CDR1 is SEHNR, CDR2 FQNEAQ (reference sequence). The trim removed 4 bases at V and 6 bases at J, leaving 2 bases unmatched. The CDR3 has 14 residues. DNA for the CDR3: TGTGCCAGCAGCTCGGGACTAGCGCCCGGGGAGCTGTTTTTT. It is translated as CASSSGLAPGELFF.

This sequence joins TRBV19 and TRBJ2-6; no clear D gene. Germline lookup yields CDR1 LNHDA and CDR2 SQIVND (reference sequence). This CDR3 has 11 amino acids. CDR3 in DNA: TGTTCCTCAGCTGGGGCCAACGTCCTGACTTTC. Encoded protein: CSSAGANVLTF.

The chain joins TRBV25-1 to TRBJ2-3, with 14 bases identical to TRBD2. Germline-derived CDR1 and CDR2 are MGHDK and SYGVNS. The V and J ends lost 6 bases and 6 bases, in that order; junction bases with no gene match: 8. There are 16 residues in the CDR3. The CDR3 sequence is CASSEPRTSGRDTQYF. Here the CDR3 DNA reads TGTGCCAGCAGCGAGCCCCGGACTAGCGGGAGGGATACGCAGTATTTT.

V is TRBV5-1 and J is TRBJ2-7; weak D call: TRBD2 (5 bases). The CDR3 loop spans 18 amino acids. Trimming removed 0 bases from V and 7 bases from J, with 26 bases in between. Looked up from germline, CDR1 is SGHRS and CDR2 is YFSETQ. CDR3 nucleotide sequence: TGCGCCAGCAGCTTGGACGGTTTTGGAAACTCCAGACTAACTGAGCAGTACTTC. It yields the protein CASSLDGFGNSRLTEQYF.

The chain recombines TRBV9 with TRBJ2-1, with a weak D call TRBD2 (5 bases). V lost 0 bases and J 9 bases, leaving 19 bases between the germline ends. Germline-derived CDR1 and CDR2 are SGDLS and YYNGEE. The CDR3 totals 16 residues. CDR3 sequence reads: CASSVVTGGLHGEQFF. CDR3 nucleotides: TGTGCCAGCAGCGTAGTCACCGGAGGTCTCCATGGTGAGCAGTTCTTC.

V gene TRBV7-2 combines with J gene TRBJ2-1; D gene uncertain. This CDR3 comprises 12 residues. V lost 1 base and J lost 7, with 5 bases in between. Germline V gene sequence: CDR1 SGHTA, CDR2 FQGNSA. Here the CDR3 DNA reads TGTGCCAGCAGCTTAGTAGCTAATGAGCAGTTCTTC. Translation gives CASSLVANEQFF.

Only a few counts were recorded for this clone. J is TRBJ2-5 and V is TRBV3-1 (or the pseudogene TRBV3-2); D not certain. Germline CDR1 is LGHDT and CDR2 is YNNKEL (reference sequence). V shed 7 bases and J shed 2 bases, with 17 bases lying between them. This CDR3 is 15 amino acids long. CDR3 amino acids: CASTVYFSTQETQYF. The CDR3 coding sequence is TGTGCCAGCACGGTTTACTTTTCGACTCAAGAGACCCAGTACTTC.